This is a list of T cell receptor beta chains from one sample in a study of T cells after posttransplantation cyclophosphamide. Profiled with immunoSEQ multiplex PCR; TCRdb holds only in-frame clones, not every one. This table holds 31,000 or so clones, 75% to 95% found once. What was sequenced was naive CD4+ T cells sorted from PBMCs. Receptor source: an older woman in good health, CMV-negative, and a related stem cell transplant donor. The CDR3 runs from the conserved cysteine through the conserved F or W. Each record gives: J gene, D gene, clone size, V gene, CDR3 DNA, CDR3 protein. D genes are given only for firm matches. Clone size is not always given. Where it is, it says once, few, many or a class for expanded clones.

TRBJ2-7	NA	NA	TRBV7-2	TGTGCCAGCAGCCCACAGAGCCTTTACGAGCAGTACTTC	CASSPQSLYEQYF
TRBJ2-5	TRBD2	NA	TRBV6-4	TGTGCCATTTTCCTCGGACTAGAGCGGGGGCGGGAGACCCAGTACTTC	CAIFLGLERGRETQYF
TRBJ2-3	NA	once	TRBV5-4	TGTGCCAGCAGAAGGGCAGGGGTGGGCACAGATACGCAGTATTTT	CASRRAGVGTDTQYF
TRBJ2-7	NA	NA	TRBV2	TGTGCCAGCAGCTCCGAGGTCTACGAGCAGTACTTC	CASSSEVYEQYF
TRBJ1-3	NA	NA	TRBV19	TGTGCCAGTAGTATAGAGGCGGCTTCGGGAAACACCATATATTTT	CASSIEAASGNTIYF
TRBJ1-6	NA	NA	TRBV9	TGTGCCAGCAGCGGAGTTCCTAATTCACCCCTCCACTTT	CASSGVPNSPLHF
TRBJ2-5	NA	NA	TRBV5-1	TGCGCCAGCAGCCAAGGACACGAAATCCAAGAGACCCAGTACTTC	CASSQGHEIQETQYF
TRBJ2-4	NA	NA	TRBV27	TGTGCCAGCAGTTCGCGGCCGCCCGAGGCGAACATTCAGTACTTC	CASSSRPPEANIQYF
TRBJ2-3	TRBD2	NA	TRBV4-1	TGCGCCAGCAGCCAGCCTCCAGGTAGCGGGGAGACTAGCACAGATACGCAGTATTTT	CASSQPPGSGETSTDTQYF
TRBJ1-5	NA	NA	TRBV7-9	TGTGCCAGCAGCCCTGCCGGGAGCCCCGTCGGGCCCCAGCATTTT	CASSPAGSPVGPQHF
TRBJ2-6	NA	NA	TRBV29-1	TGCAGCGCCCGACAGCCTGGGGCCAACGTCCTGACTTTC	CSARQPGANVLTF
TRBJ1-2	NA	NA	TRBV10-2	TGCGCCAGCACCCAAGGGAGGGATGGCTACACCTTC	CASTQGRDGYTF
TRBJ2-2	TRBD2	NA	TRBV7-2	TGTGCCAGCAGCTTAGCTCGGGGGGTTGCGAACACCGGGGAGCTGTTTTTT	CASSLARGVANTGELFF
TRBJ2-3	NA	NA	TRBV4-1	TGCGCCAGCAGCCAAGAGCGCGGGGCCCGAGGCATAGATACGCAGTATTTT	CASSQERGARGIDTQYF
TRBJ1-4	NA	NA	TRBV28	TGTGCCAGCAGTTTAATTGGCTCAGGCAGGGGCGAAAAACTGTTTTTT	CASSLIGSGRGEKLFF
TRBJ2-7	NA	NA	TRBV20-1	TGCAGTGCTAGAGCCCAGGGCGAGCAGTACTTC	CSARAQGEQYF
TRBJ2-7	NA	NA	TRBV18	TGTGCCAGCTCACCCGGGACCTACGAGCAGTACTTC	CASSPGTYEQYF
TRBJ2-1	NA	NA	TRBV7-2	TGTGCCAGCAGCTTAGCAGGGGCCTATGATAATGAGCAGTTCTTC	CASSLAGAYDNEQFF
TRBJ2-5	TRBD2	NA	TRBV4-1	TGCGCCAGCAGCCAGTACCGGACTAGCGGGGGTAACCAAGAGACCCAGTACTTC	CASSQYRTSGGNQETQYF
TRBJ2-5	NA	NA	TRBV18	TGTGCCAGCTCAGCCCCAGGGATAGAGACCCAGTACTTC	CASSAPGIETQYF
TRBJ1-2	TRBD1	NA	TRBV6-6	TGTGCCAGCAGACCGGGACAGAACTTCTATGGCTACACCTTC	CASRPGQNFYGYTF
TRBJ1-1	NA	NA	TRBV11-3	TGTGCCAGCAGCCGGGGACAGAACACTGAAGCTTTCTTT	CASSRGQNTEAFF
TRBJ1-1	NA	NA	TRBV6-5	TGTGCCAGCAGTGAACATAACACTGAAGCTTTCTTT	CASSEHNTEAFF
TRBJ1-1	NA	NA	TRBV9	TGTGCCAGCAGCGTGGGAACAGGGACAAAACCCGAAGCTTTCTTT	CASSVGTGTKPEAFF
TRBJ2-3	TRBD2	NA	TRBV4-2	TGTGCCAGCAGCCAAGGGCGGGGGGGATCCACAGATACGCAGTATTTT	CASSQGRGGSTDTQYF
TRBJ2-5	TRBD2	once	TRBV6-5	TGTGCCAGCAGTTGGACGCCCCGGGGGGGGGAGGAGACCCAGTACTTC	CASSWTPRGGEETQYF
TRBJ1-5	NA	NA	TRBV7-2	TGTGCCAGCAGCTTAGCTGAGGGCTATCAGCCCCAGCATTTT	CASSLAEGYQPQHF
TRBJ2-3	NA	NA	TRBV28	TGTGCCAGCCACACAGGGCGGATCACAGATACGCAGTATTTT	CASHTGRITDTQYF
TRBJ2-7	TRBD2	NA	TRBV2	TGTGCCAGCAGTGAATCGGGACTAGGGCTAGGGCAGTACTTC	CASSESGLGLGQYF
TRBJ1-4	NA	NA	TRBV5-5	TGTGCCAGCAGCTTGGCCTACGTTGATGAAAAACTGTTTTTT	CASSLAYVDEKLFF
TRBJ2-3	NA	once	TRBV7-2	TGTGCCAGCAGCTTGGGGCCAGGACCAGATACGCAGTATTTT	CASSLGPGPDTQYF
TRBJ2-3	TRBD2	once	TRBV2	TGTGCCAGCAGTGAGACTAGCGGGATTGGCACAGATACGCAGTATTTT	CASSETSGIGTDTQYF
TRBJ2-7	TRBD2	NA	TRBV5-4	TGTGCCAGCAGTCTCACGCTAGCGGACACGACGGAGCAGTACTTC	CASSLTLADTTEQYF
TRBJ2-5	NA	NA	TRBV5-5	TGTGCCAGCAGCTTGGCCCTACTCTCCGGGGAGACCCAGTACTTC	CASSLALLSGETQYF
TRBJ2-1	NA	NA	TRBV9	TGTGCCAGCAGCGTATCGGGGGGCCTTTTCAATGAGCAGTTCTTC	CASSVSGGLFNEQFF
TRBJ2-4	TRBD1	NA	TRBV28	TGTGCCAGCAGCCTTTCGAGGACAGGGGGTTTAACAATTCAGTACTTC	CASSLSRTGGLTIQYF
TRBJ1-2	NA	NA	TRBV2	TGTGCCAGCAGCGCCCGTACAGGCCAATATGGCTACACCTTC	CASSARTGQYGYTF
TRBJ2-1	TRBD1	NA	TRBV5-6	TGTGCCAGCAGGAAGACGGTCGACAGGGCTCTTTACAATGAGCAGTTCTTC	CASRKTVDRALYNEQFF
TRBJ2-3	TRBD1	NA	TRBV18	TGTGCCAGCTCACCACCGACCGCAGGGGGCTTAGGTACGCAGTATTTT	CASSPPTAGGLGTQYF
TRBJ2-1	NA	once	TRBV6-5	TGTGCCAGCAGTTACCCGGCGGCTGGAGGTGAGCAGTTCTTC	CASSYPAAGGEQFF
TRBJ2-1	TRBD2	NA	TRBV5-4	TGTGCCAGCAGCCTGGAACCGGGACTAGCGGGATTTGAGCAGTTCTTC	CASSLEPGLAGFEQFF
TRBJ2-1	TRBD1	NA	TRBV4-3	TGCGCCAGCAGCCAAGATCGTTCGGACAGGGGGACGAATGAGCAGTTCTTC	CASSQDRSDRGTNEQFF
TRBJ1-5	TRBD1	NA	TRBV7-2	TGTGCCAGCAGCTTAAACAGGGGATCCCTTTCGCAGCCCCAGCATTTT	CASSLNRGSLSQPQHF
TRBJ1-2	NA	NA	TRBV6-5	TGTGCCAGCAGTTACAACAGGGACTATGGCTACACCTTC	CASSYNRDYGYTF
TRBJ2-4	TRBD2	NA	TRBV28	TGTGCCAGCAGTTTAGAGAGTGCGGGGGGCGGGGGCATTCAGTACTTC	CASSLESAGGGGIQYF
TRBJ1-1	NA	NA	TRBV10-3	TGTGCCTACGGACACGAGAACACTGAAGCTTTCTTT	CAYGHENTEAFF
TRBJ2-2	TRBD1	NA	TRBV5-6	TGTGCCAGCAGACTTGACAGGGTTCCGGGGGAGCTGTTTTTT	CASRLDRVPGELFF